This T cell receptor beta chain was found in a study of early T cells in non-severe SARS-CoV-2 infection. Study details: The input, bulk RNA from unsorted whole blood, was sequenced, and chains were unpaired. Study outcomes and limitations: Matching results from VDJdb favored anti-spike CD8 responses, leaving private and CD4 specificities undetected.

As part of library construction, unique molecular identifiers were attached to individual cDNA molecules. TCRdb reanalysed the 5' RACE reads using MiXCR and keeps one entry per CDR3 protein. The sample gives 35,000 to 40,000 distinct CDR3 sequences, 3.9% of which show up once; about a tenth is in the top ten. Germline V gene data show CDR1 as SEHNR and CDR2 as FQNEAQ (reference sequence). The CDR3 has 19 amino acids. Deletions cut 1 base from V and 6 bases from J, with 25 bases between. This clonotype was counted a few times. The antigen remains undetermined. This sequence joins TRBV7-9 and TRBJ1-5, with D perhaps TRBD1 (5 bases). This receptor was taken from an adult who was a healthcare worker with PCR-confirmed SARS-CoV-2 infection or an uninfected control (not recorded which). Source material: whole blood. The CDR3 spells CASSLGRVSGPTRSQPQHF. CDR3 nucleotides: TGTGCCAGCAGCTTAGGGCGGGTGTCGGGACCTACCCGAAGTCAGCCCCAGCATTTT.